These T cell receptor beta chains were read from a single sample in a study of OX40 agonist ivuxolimab in advanced cancers. TCRdb's table, derived via immunoSEQ multiplex PCR, lists solely in-frame clones and lacks some. The sample holds 60,000 or so clones, approximately 86% seen once. Sequenced here: CD4+ or CD8+ T cells sorted from blood, sampled in a trial of the OX40 agonist ivuxolimab. The receptors here all came from an adult with an advanced solid tumor such as melanoma, head and neck, liver or kidney cancer. CDR3s include the opening cysteine and the closing phenylalanine or tryptophan. A D gene is named only where the DNA matches it firmly. Clone size appears in some rows only: once, few, many, or a class for an expanded clone.

D gene	V gene	J gene	CDR3 length	clone size	CDR3 DNA	CDR3 protein
TRBD1	TRBV11-2	TRBJ1-2	12	.	TGTGCCAGTGGACAGGCTAACTATGGCTACACCTTC	CASGQANYGYTF
TRBD1	TRBV5-6	TRBJ2-7	15	.	TGTGCCAGCAGCCTAGGGGGCAGTTTCTCCTACGAGCAGTACTTC	CASSLGGSFSYEQYF
TRBD1	TRBV7-6	TRBJ1-1	13	.	TGTGCCAGCAGCAAACAGGGGTACACTGAAGCTTTCTTT	CASSKQGYTEAFF
.	TRBV2	TRBJ2-3	13	.	TGTGCCAGCAGTGAAGAGGGCACAGATACGCAGTATTTT	CASSEEGTDTQYF
.	TRBV14	TRBJ2-5	14	once	TGTGCCAGCAGCCAAGCCGGACCCGGGGAGACCCAGTACTTC	CASSQAGPGETQYF
TRBD1	TRBV7-8	TRBJ1-2	19	.	TGTGCCAGCAGCTTCCATTGGGGGTGGGGGACAGGGAGCAACTATGGCTACACCTTC	CASSFHWGWGTGSNYGYTF
TRBD1	TRBV5-1	TRBJ1-2	16	medium-sized	TGCGCCAGCAGCCGTAACCCTTCCGGGACAGGGGTGGGCTACACCTTC	CASSRNPSGTGVGYTF
TRBD1	TRBV11-2	TRBJ1-2	13	.	TGTGCCAGCAGCGTCGGACAGGGTTATGGCTACACCTTC	CASSVGQGYGYTF
.	TRBV11-2	TRBJ2-7	11	.	TGTGCCAGCTCAGCTGGGGGGGAGCAGTACTTC	CASSAGGEQYF
.	TRBV5-1	TRBJ2-4	17	once	TGCGCCAGCAGCTTGGACAGGGAAAAACCCCGGGGGAACATTCAGTACTTC	CASSLDREKPRGNIQYF
.	TRBV10-1	TRBJ1-1	16	.	TGCGCCAGCAGTGAGGATGGGGGGCGTAGGTACACTGAAGCTTTCTTT	CASSEDGGRRYTEAFF
.	TRBV25-1	TRBJ1-6	14	.	TGTGCCAGCAGTACTCAGGGGCACAATTCACCCCTCCACTTT	CASSTQGHNSPLHF
.	TRBV7-8	TRBJ1-3	15	.	TGTGCCAGCAGCTACGGAGGAGGGGTAGGAAACACCATATATTTT	CASSYGGGVGNTIYF
.	TRBV5-4	TRBJ2-3	15	.	TGTGCCAGCAGCTTGTACAGCACACTCACAGATACGCAGTATTTT	CASSLYSTLTDTQYF
TRBD2	TRBV5-1	TRBJ2-1	15	.	TGCGCCAGCAGCTCCCTACTAGCGGGCCAGGATGAGCAGTTCTTC	CASSSLLAGQDEQFF
.	TRBV7-2	TRBJ1-2	17	.	TGTGCCAGCAGCTTACAGAGAAACGCCAATACAAACTATGGCTACACCTTC	CASSLQRNANTNYGYTF
.	TRBV7-9	TRBJ2-7	15	.	TGTGCCAGCAGCTTAGATTGGGGGCCGAGCTACGAGCAGTACTTC	CASSLDWGPSYEQYF
TRBD1	TRBV7-8	TRBJ1-5	18	.	TGTGCCAGCAGCTTATGGAGGACAGGGAAGGGTCGCAATCAGCCCCAGCATTTT	CASSLWRTGKGRNQPQHF
.	TRBV7-9	TRBJ1-4	14	.	TGTGCCAGCAGCCCGGGACCTTCCGGAGAAAAACTGTTTTTT	CASSPGPSGEKLFF
TRBD1	TRBV7-9	TRBJ2-3	16	.	TGTGCCAGCAGACTCCAAGGACAGGGGGCGCCGGATACGCAGTATTTT	CASRLQGQGAPDTQYF
.	TRBV2	TRBJ1-5	14	once	TGTGCCAGCAATGGACAACCGAGCAATCAGCCCCAGCATTTT	CASNGQPSNQPQHF
TRBD2	TRBV18	TRBJ2-5	15	.	TGTGCCAGCTCACCGGGACTAGCGGGGGGAGAGACCCAGTACTTC	CASSPGLAGGETQYF
.	TRBV6-1	TRBJ2-2	15	.	TGTGCCAGCAGGGGGTGGAGGGGTAACACCGGGGAGCTGTTTTTT	CASRGWRGNTGELFF
.	TRBV27	TRBJ2-7	14	.	TGTGCCAGCAGTTTGGAGGGACACAGATACGAGCAGTACTTC	CASSLEGHRYEQYF
TRBD2	TRBV18	TRBJ2-1	19	once	TGTGCCAGCTCACACCCGGGACTAGCGGGGGGGCTCTCCTACAATGAGCAGTTCTTC	CASSHPGLAGGLSYNEQFF
.	TRBV7-9	TRBJ2-5	14	.	TGTGCCAGCAGCCTTGGACTGTCTAAAGAGACCCAGTACTTC	CASSLGLSKETQYF
TRBD2	TRBV2	TRBJ2-3	16	.	TGTGCCAGCCCTCCGCGTAGCGGGGGGGCCAAAGATACGCAGTATTTT	CASPPRSGGAKDTQYF
TRBD1	TRBV4-1	TRBJ1-1	15	.	TGCGCCAGCAGGGGTGTGCAGGGGGGGAACACTGAAGCTTTCTTT	CASRGVQGGNTEAFF
TRBD2	TRBV18	TRBJ2-7	13	.	TGTGCCAGCTCACCAGGGGCGGGGGGCGAGCAGTACTTC	CASSPGAGGEQYF
.	TRBV14	TRBJ2-2	15	.	TGTGCCAGCAGCCAAGTCCGTTCGAACACCGGGGAGCTGTTTTTT	CASSQVRSNTGELFF
TRBD2	TRBV4-1	TRBJ2-1	16	.	TGCGCCAGCAGCCAAGTTCTGGGCGGGGGGGCGAATGAGCAGTTCTTC	CASSQVLGGGANEQFF
TRBD1	TRBV7-6	TRBJ1-2	16	.	TGTGCCAGCAGCGCAGGGACAGGGGGCGCGAACTATGGCTACACCTTC	CASSAGTGGANYGYTF
TRBD1	TRBV19	TRBJ2-5	15	once	TGTGCCAGTAGTAGATCCGGGACAGGGCAAGAGACCCAGTACTTC	CASSRSGTGQETQYF